This T cell receptor beta chain was sequenced in a study of cytomegalovirus exposure and HLA in healthy donors. Study observations and caveats: A highly shared variant cluster was judged a likely technical artifact.

CDR1 MNHEY and CDR2 SVGAGI come from the germline V gene. The CDR3 has 15 amino acids. V dropped 5 bases and J dropped 4; count of bases not matched to a gene: 5. Vbeta (60) and Jbeta (13) primers were used in the PCR. The repertoire was sequenced with immunoSEQ multiplex PCR; TCRdb's copy has only in-frame clones and lacks some. The table shows about 100,000 clones, with 60% to 80% occurring only once. Concerning this clone: Its matching antigen is unknown.

This receptor was obtained from a young woman in good health and CMV-seropositive. The sequenced sample was PBMCs. V gene TRBV6-5 combines with J gene TRBJ2-1, with 10 bases identical to TRBD2. This CDR3 is CASSQTSGPYNEQFF. CDR3 in DNA: TGTGCCAGCAGTCAGACTAGCGGGCCATACAATGAGCAGTTCTTC.